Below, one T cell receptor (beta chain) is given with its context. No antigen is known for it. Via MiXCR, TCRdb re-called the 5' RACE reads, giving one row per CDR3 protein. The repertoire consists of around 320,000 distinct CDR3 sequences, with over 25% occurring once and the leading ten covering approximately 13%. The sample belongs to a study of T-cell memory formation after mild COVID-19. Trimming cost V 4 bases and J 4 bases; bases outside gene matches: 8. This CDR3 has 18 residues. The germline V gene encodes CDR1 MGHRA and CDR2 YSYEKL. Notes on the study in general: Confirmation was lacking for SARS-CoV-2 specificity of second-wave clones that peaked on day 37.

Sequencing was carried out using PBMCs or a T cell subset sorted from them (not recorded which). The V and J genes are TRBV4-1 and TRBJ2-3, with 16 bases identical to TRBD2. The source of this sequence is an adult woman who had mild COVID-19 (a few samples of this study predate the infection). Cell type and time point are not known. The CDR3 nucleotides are TGCGCCAGCAGCCTCGATCAGGGACTAGCGGGGGGGCCAGATACGCAGTATTTT. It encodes CASSLDQGLAGGPDTQYF.